This T cell receptor beta chain was documented in a study of siplizumab effects on memory and regulatory T cells. General study findings and limits: In unstimulated cells, naive T cells appeared more diverse than memory T cells and seemed major alloresponse contributors.

The V and J ends lost 2 bases and 2 bases respectively, with 9 bases between them. The length of the CDR3 is 14 residues. From germline, CDR1 is SGHRS and CDR2 YFSETQ. Here immunoSEQ multiplex PCR was the method, and the copy in TCRdb shows in-frame clones only, minus some. This table holds about 100,000 clones, roughly 94% found once. Regarding this clone: Antigen unknown.

The chain employs TRBV5-1 and TRBJ2-3, with D unclear. Sequenced input: Tregs sorted from blood. The source is a human donor in good health. DNA of the CDR3: TGCGCCAGCAGCTTACGGGTACACACAGATACGCAGTATTTT. Protein product: CASSLRVHTDTQYF.